The clone carrying this T cell receptor (beta chain) was counted only a few times. What it binds is not known. Recipients received nonmyeloablative bone marrow transplants from related graft donors, with transient mixed chimerism. Unstimulated regulatory T cells (CD4+CD25+CD127-), CD4+CD25- non-regulatory cells, CD4 and CD8 cells were FACS-sorted from thawed PBMCs. These data originate in a study of Tregs in tolerant kidney transplant recipients. The V gene end was trimmed by 4 bases and the J gene end by 3 bases; junction bases not matched to a gene: 4. This CDR3 region has 15 residues. Germline assignment: CDR1 SNHLY and CDR2 FYNNEI. Findings and limits, study-wide: In tolerant patients, donor-specific Tregs outgrew total Tregs, suggesting antigen-driven expansion. The small number of patients limits these findings pending further validation.

Data came from immunoSEQ multiplex PCR; TCRdb stores just in-frame clones and leaves some out. The sample has roughly 86,000 clones; roughly 93% are singletons. This rearrangement joins TRBV2 to TRBJ2-2, with TRBD2 matching over 8 bases. The clonotype was recovered from a human patient who received a combined kidney and bone marrow transplant. Some T cells may be the graft donor's. Sample: CD4+ T cells from blood (PBMCs), taken 12 months after the transplant. Here the CDR3 reads CASSVSGMDTGELFF. The CDR3 DNA sequence: TGTGCCAGCAGTGTTAGCGGGATGGACACCGGGGAGCTGTTTTTT.